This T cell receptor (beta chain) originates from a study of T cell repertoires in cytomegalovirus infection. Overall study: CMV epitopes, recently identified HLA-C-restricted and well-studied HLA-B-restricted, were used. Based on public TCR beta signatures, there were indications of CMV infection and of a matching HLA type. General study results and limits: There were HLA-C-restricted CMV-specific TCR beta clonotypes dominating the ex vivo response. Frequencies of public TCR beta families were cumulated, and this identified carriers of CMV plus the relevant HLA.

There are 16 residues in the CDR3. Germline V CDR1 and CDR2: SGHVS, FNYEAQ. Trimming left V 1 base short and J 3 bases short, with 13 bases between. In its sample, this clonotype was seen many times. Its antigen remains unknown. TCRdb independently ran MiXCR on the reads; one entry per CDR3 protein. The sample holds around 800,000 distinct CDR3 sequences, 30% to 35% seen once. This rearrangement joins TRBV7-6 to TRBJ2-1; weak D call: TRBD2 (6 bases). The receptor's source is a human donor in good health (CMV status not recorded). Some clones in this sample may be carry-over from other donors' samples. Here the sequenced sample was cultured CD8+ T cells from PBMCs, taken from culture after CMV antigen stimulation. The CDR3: CASSLEEGAFYNEQFF. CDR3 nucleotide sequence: TGTGCCAGCAGCTTAGAGGAGGGAGCGTTCTACAATGAGCAGTTCTTC.